These 6 T cell receptor beta chains were sequenced from one sample in a study of blood T cell repertoires in COVID-19. Sequencing used immunoSEQ multiplex PCR; TCRdb keeps in-frame clones, though not all of them. This table holds approximately 140,000 clones, more than 65% found once. Sequenced sample: peripheral blood. These receptors were collected from a man older than 75 with acute or convalescent COVID-19.

The gene calls are TRBV5-1 and TRBJ2-3, with TRBD2 identical over 11 bases. Germline CDR1 is SGHRS and CDR2 is YFSETQ. V lost 0 bases, J lost 0 bases, and 6 bases stayed unmatched. The CDR3 is 18 residues long. In nucleotides, the CDR3 is TGCGCCAGCAGCTTGGGGCTAGCGGGGGGTCCGAGCACAGATACGCAGTATTTT. Translated: CASSLGLAGGPSTDTQYF.

The gene calls are TRBV6-5 and TRBJ2-1, with 8 nucleotides matching TRBD2. This CDR3 region has 13 residues. Germline CDR1 MNHEY, CDR2 SVGAGI. J gave up 9 bases and V 2 bases, and 3 bases lay outside the gene matches. Written as DNA, the CDR3 is TGTGCCAGCAGTTACCCCGGACTAGCTGAGCAGTTCTTC. Encoded protein: CASSYPGLAEQFF.

The chain has TRBV7-8 and TRBJ1-5; TRBD1 might be the D (6 bases). The CDR3 is 13 residues long. The V and J ends lost 10 bases and 0 bases respectively, with 10 bases between them. The V gene's germline CDR1 is SGHVS and CDR2 FQNEAQ. This chain's CDR3 is CATGQSSNQPQHF. CDR3 coding DNA: TGTGCCACCGGACAGAGTAGCAATCAGCCCCAGCATTTT. Filled out from reference TRBV7-8 and TRBJ1-5, the complete variable domain reads GAGVSQSPRYKVAKRGQDVALRCDPISGHVSLFWYQQALGQGPEFLTYFQNEAQLDKSGLPSDRFFAERPEGSVSTLKIQRTQQEDSAVYLCATGQSSNQPQHFGDGTRLSIL.

This chain connects TRBV7-2 to TRBJ1-5; D uncertain. Trimming removed 1 base from V and 6 bases from J, with 10 bases in between. This CDR3 has 14 amino acids. Germline V lookup: CDR1 SGHTA, CDR2 FQGNSA. CDR3 amino acids: CASSLVQAFQPQHF. CDR3 nucleotides: TGTGCCAGCAGCTTAGTCCAGGCGTTTCAGCCCCAGCATTTT.

For the CDR3, the DNA is TGTGCCAGCAGTGGTCGACAGGGCTTAAATGAAAAACTGTTTTTT. Its protein product is CASSGRQGLNEKLFF. This chain uses TRBV27 with TRBJ1-4; TRBD1 agrees at 7 bases. V shed 5 bases, J shed 5 bases, and the junction held 8 bases outside the gene matches. CDR1 is MNHEY and CDR2 is SMNVEV in the germline V gene (reference sequence). The CDR3 loop spans 15 amino acids.

The rearrangement joins TRBV2 to TRBJ1-2; D possibly corresponds to TRBD1 (5 bases). Trimming removed 6 bases from V and 10 bases from J, with 18 bases in between. Germline V gene sequence: CDR1 SNHLY, CDR2 FYNNEI. CDR3 length: 13 amino acids. In nucleotides, the CDR3 is TGTGCCAGCAGAGGCCAGGGAAGGCCCAACTACACCTTC. It is translated as CASRGQGRPNYTF.